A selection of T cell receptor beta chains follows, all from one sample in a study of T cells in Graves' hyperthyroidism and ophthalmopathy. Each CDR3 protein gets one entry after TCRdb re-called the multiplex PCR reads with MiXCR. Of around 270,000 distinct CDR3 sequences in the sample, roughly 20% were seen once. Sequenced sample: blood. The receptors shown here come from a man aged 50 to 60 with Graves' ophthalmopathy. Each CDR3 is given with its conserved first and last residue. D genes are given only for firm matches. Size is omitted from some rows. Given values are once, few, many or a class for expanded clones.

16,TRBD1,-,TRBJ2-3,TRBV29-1,TGCAGCGGCCTCCGGGACAGGAGACTTCGCACAGATACGCAGTATTTT,CSGLRDRRLRTDTQYF
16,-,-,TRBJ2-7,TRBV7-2,TGTGCCAGCAGTCGCCCCGCCGGAGGAGCGGACTACGAGCAGTACTTC,CASSRPAGGADYEQYF
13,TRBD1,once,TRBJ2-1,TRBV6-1,TGTGCCAGCAGACCGACAGGGCTTTTTGAGCAGTTCTTC,CASRPTGLFEQFF
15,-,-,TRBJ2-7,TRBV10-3,TGTGCCATCAGTGAGCCTCGGACCGCTGTAAGGGAGCAGTACTTC,CAISEPRTAVREQYF
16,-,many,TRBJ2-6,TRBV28,TGTGCCAGCAGTTTGCCAGGCCACTCTGGGGCCAACGTCCTGACTTTC,CASSLPGHSGANVLTF
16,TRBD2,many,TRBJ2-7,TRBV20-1,TGCAGTACCGAAGGACTAGCGGGAGTGCCGGGCTACGAGCAGTACTTC,CSTEGLAGVPGYEQYF
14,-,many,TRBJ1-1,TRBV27,TGTGCCAGCAGTTTACGAAGGGGTAACACTGAAGCTTTCTTT,CASSLRRGNTEAFF
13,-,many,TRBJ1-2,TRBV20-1,TGCAGTGCTAGAGATATTACTAACTATGGCTACACCTTC,CSARDITNYGYTF
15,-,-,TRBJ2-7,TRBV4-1,TGCGCCAGCAGCCAAGAGACCAGGCCCACCTACGAGCAGTACTTC,CASSQETRPTYEQYF
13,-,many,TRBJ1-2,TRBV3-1,TGTGCCAGCAGCCAAGTAGGGATGGATGGCTACACCTTC,CASSQVGMDGYTF
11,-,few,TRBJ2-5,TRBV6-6,TGTGCCAGCAGTTACTCGGCAGGGGAGCACTTC,CASSYSAGEHF
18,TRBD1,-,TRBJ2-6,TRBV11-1,TGTGCCAGCAGCTTAAGCCCGGGACAGGGATCCGGGGCCAACGTCCTGACTTTC,CASSLSPGQGSGANVLTF
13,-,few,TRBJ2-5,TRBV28,TGTGCCAGCAGCCCCACAGATTCAGAGACCCAGTACTTC,CASSPTDSETQYF
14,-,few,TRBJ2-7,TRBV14,TGTGCCAGCAGCCCGTCTGGGGTTCAATACGAGCAGTACTTC,CASSPSGVQYEQYF
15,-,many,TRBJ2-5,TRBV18,TGTGCCAGCTCACCCCCCGGAGTTCCAAGGGAGACCCAGTACTTC,CASSPPGVPRETQYF
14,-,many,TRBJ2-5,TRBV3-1,TGTGCCAGCAGCCAAGGGGGAACAGGGGAGACCCAGTACTTC,CASSQGGTGETQYF
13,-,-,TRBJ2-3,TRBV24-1,TGTGCCACCAGCCCCACGGGCCCAGATACGCAGTATTTT,CATSPTGPDTQYF
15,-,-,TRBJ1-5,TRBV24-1,TGTGCCACCCCCCGGGGGCAGGCTAGCAATCAGCCCCAGCATTTT,CATPRGQASNQPQHF
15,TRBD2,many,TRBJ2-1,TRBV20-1,TGCAGTGCTCCCAGTACTAGCGGGAGGGCCGGTGAGCAGTTCTTC,CSAPSTSGRAGEQFF
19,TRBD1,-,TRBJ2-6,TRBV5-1,TGCGCCAGCAGCGACCGGGACAGGGGTCTTTTCCCCGGGGCCAACGTCCTGACTTTC,CASSDRDRGLFPGANVLTF
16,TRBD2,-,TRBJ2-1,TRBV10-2,TGCGCCAGCAACCACACCGGGACTAGAGCTTACAATGAGCAGTTCTTC,CASNHTGTRAYNEQFF
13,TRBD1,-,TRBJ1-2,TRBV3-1,TGTGCCAGCAGCCAGGACAGGGGTAATGGCTACACCTTC,CASSQDRGNGYTF
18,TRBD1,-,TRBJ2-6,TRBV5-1,TGCGCCAGCAGCCTCCCTCCAGGGGGTTCGGCTGGGGCCAACGTCCTGACTTTC,CASSLPPGGSAGANVLTF
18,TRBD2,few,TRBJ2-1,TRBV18,TGTGCCAGCTCACCTAGGCTTCTAGCGGAGCACGGCAACAATGAGCAGTTCTTC,CASSPRLLAEHGNNEQFF
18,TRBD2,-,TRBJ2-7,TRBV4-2,TGTGCCAGCAGCCAAGAATGGGGGACTAGCGCCTTCTCCTACGAGCAGTACTTC,CASSQEWGTSAFSYEQYF
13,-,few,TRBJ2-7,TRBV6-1,TGTGCCAGCAGTGCGACAAGGGACTACGAGCAGTACTTC,CASSATRDYEQYF
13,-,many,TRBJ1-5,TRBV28,TGTGCCAGCAGTTTAGGCAACAATCAGCCCCAGCATTTT,CASSLGNNQPQHF
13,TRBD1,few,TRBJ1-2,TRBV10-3,TGTGCCATCAGTGGCGGGACAGCGGATGGCTACACCTTC,CAISGGTADGYTF
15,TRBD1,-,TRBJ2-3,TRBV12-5,TGTGCTAGTGGCAACGGACAGGGGAGGGTAGATACGCAGTATTTT,CASGNGQGRVDTQYF
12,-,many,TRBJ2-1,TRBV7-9,TGTGCCAGCGGATCAGGGTACAATGAGCAGTTCTTC,CASGSGYNEQFF
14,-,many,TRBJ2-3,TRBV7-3,TGTGCCAGCAGCTTACTCGGGAGTACAGATACGCAGTATTTT,CASSLLGSTDTQYF
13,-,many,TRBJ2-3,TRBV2,TGTGCCAGCGAGGCTAGCGAAGCAGATACGCAGTATTTT,CASEASEADTQYF
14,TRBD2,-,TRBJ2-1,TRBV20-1,TGCAGTGCTGGAGGGACTAGCGGGAAGTATGAGCAGTTCTTC,CSAGGTSGKYEQFF
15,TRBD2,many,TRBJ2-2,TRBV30,TGTGCCTGGAACGGGATAGCGGGGCTAACCGGGGAGCTGTTTTTT,CAWNGIAGLTGELFF
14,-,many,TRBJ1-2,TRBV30,TGTGCCTGGAGTCGTCCTTTTGAAGCCGGTGGCTACACCTTC,CAWSRPFEAGGYTF
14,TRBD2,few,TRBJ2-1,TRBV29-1,TGCAGCGTTGATACGGGAGGGCCGAGAAATGAGCAGTTCTTC,CSVDTGGPRNEQFF
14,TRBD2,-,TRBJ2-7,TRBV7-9,TGTGCCAGCAGCTTGAGCGGGGGTGGGAACGAGCAGTACTTC,CASSLSGGGNEQYF
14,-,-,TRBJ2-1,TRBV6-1,TGTGCCAGCAGTGAAGCATACTACTACAATGAGCAGTTCTTC,CASSEAYYYNEQFF
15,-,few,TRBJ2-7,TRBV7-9,TGTGCCAGCAGCTTAGCAGAGGGCAGAACCTACGAGCAGTACTTC,CASSLAEGRTYEQYF
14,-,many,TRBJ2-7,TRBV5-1,TGCGCCAGCAGCCCGGCTGGGGGGACCTACGAGCAGTACTTC,CASSPAGGTYEQYF
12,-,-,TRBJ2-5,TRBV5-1,TGCGCCAGCAGCCCCTGGGGGGAGACCCAGTACTTC,CASSPWGETQYF
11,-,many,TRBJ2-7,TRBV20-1,TGCAGTGCTAGAGGATCAGGGGAGCAGTACTTC,CSARGSGEQYF
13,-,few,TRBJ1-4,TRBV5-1,TGCGCCAGCAGCCCCAACCCGGATGAAAAACTGTTTTTT,CASSPNPDEKLFF
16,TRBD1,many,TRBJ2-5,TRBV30,TGTGCCTGGAGTCCCCCTCCGGGACAGGGCAAAGAGACCCAGTACTTC,CAWSPPPGQGKETQYF
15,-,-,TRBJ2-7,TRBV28,TGTGCCAGCAGTTTATGGAGCGTACACTCCTACGAGCAGTACTTC,CASSLWSVHSYEQYF
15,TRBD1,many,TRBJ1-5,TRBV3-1,TGTGCCAGCAGCTCTAACAGGGGAGGCAATCAGCCCCAGCATTTT,CASSSNRGGNQPQHF
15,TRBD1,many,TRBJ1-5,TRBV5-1,TGCGCCAGCAGCTCGGGGGCAGGGGGAGAACAGCCCCAGCATTTT,CASSSGAGGEQPQHF
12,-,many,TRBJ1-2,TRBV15,TGTGCCACCAGTCCAGGGACCTATGGCTACACCTTC,CATSPGTYGYTF
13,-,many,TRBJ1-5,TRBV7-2,TGTGCCAGCGGGACGGTGAGGGATCAGCCCCAGCATTTT,CASGTVRDQPQHF